These T cell receptor beta chains were read from a single sample in a study of T cells in Graves' hyperthyroidism and ophthalmopathy. TCRdb reprocessed the multiplex PCR reads with MiXCR, giving one entry per CDR3 protein. The sample lists a few hundred thousand distinct CDR3 sequences, around 15% occurring once. The sample was blood. Every receptor here comes from a woman aged 40-49 years with Graves' ophthalmopathy. CDR3s include the opening cysteine and the closing phenylalanine or tryptophan. Fields, in order: D gene, V gene, J gene, clone size, CDR3 protein, CDR3 DNA. A D gene is named only where the DNA matches it firmly. Clone size appears in some rows only: once, few, many, or a class for an expanded clone.

>.|TRBV20-1|TRBJ1-1|few
CSASRSPNAEAFF
TGCAGTGCTAGTCGTAGCCCGAACGCTGAAGCTTTCTTT
>.|TRBV28|TRBJ2-1|many
CASSQAPPYDNEQFF
TGTGCCAGCAGTCAAGCCCCTCCTTATGACAATGAGCAGTTCTTC
>.|TRBV28|TRBJ2-5|.
CASSYYRGGFQETQYF
TGTGCCAGCAGTTATTACAGGGGAGGGTTCCAAGAGACCCAGTACTTC
>.|TRBV7-9|TRBJ2-1|many
CASSFWGQFHNEQFF
TGTGCCAGCAGCTTCTGGGGTCAGTTCCACAATGAGCAGTTCTTC
>.|TRBV6-1|TRBJ2-5|many
CASTDGGAGGETQYF
TGTGCCAGCACTGATGGGGGCGCCGGCGGAGAGACCCAGTACTTC
>.|TRBV7-9|TRBJ1-1|few
CASSPPHAEAFF
TGTGCCAGCAGCCCCCCCCATGCCGAAGCTTTCTTT
>.|TRBV7-2|TRBJ2-3|many
CASSFMTGATDTQYF
TGTGCCAGCAGCTTTATGACAGGCGCAACAGATACGCAGTATTTT
>TRBD1|TRBV7-2|TRBJ1-6|few
CASSINTGGGSPLHF
TGTGCCAGCAGCATAAACACAGGGGGCGGTTCACCCCTCCACTTT
>.|TRBV7-8|TRBJ2-2|many
CASRTSGQAGELFF
TGTGCCAGCCGGACTAGTGGACAGGCCGGGGAGCTGTTTTTT
>.|TRBV2|TRBJ1-6|few
CAGSEMQGRNSPLHF
TGTGCCGGCAGTGAAATGCAGGGGCGGAATTCACCCCTCCACTTT
>.|TRBV7-9|TRBJ2-2|.
CASSLPTQSGELFF
TGTGCCAGCAGCTTACCGACCCAGTCCGGGGAGCTGTTTTTT
>.|TRBV6-1|TRBJ1-2|few
CASSYLRTARNYGYTF
TGTGCCAGCAGTTACCTCCGGACAGCCAGAAACTATGGCTACACCTTC
>.|TRBV10-3|TRBJ1-1|many
CAISQGTLGTEAFF
TGTGCCATCAGTCAGGGAACCCTGGGCACTGAAGCTTTCTTT
>.|TRBV28|TRBJ1-2|many
CASNSAGALNYGYTF
TGTGCCAGCAATTCAGCCGGGGCCCTAAACTATGGCTACACCTTC
>TRBD2|TRBV4-2|TRBJ2-1|few
CASSPTSGNWDEQFF
TGTGCCAGCAGCCCCACTAGCGGGAACTGGGATGAGCAGTTCTTC
>.|TRBV5-1|TRBJ2-1|many
CASSTSPTNGEQFF
TGCGCCAGCAGCACCTCCCCCACTAATGGTGAGCAGTTCTTC
>.|TRBV5-8|TRBJ2-1|.
CASSLFPGTTYNEQFF
TGTGCCAGCAGCTTGTTCCCCGGGACCACCTACAATGAGCAGTTCTTC
>.|TRBV2|TRBJ2-1|many
CASSRRGVSYNEQFF
TGTGCCAGCAGTCGAAGGGGAGTCTCCTACAATGAGCAGTTCTTC
>TRBD1|TRBV30|TRBJ2-5|many
CAWSYGQGAETQYF
TGTGCCTGGAGTTACGGACAGGGGGCAGAGACCCAGTACTTC
>TRBD1|TRBV7-9|TRBJ2-3|many
CASSFGTGNTQYF
TGTGCCAGCAGCTTTGGGACAGGCAATACGCAGTATTTT
>TRBD1|TRBV28|TRBJ2-1|few
CASKGTSGGGNNEQFF
TGTGCCAGCAAAGGGACTTCAGGGGGCGGAAACAATGAGCAGTTCTTC
>.|TRBV4-1|TRBJ2-5|few
CASSQGKGEETQYF
TGCGCCAGCAGCCAAGGGAAGGGTGAAGAGACCCAGTACTTC
>.|TRBV30|TRBJ2-7|many
CAWSQGEQYF
TGTGCCTGGAGTCAAGGCGAGCAGTACTTC
>.|TRBV4-1|TRBJ2-7|.
CASSQDSRAISYEQYF
TGCGCCAGCAGCCAAGATTCGCGAGCCATCTCCTACGAGCAGTACTTC
>TRBD1|TRBV5-5|TRBJ2-3|.
CASFGQPQGGTDTQYF
TGTGCCAGCTTCGGGCAGCCCCAGGGGGGCACAGATACGCAGTATTTT
>.|TRBV5-1|TRBJ2-1|.
CASSRGGSGHNEQFF
TGCGCCAGCAGCAGGGGGGGGTCTGGACACAATGAGCAGTTCTTC